A single sample is the source of the 20 T cell receptor beta chains below, sequenced in a study of Graves' ophthalmopathy and Graves' hyperthyroidism. For repertoire sequencing, the TCR beta CDR3 regions were amplified from RNA transcripts. Investigators did first-round RT-PCR with HTBI primers, then second-round multiplex PCR. In TCRdb, the multiplex PCR reads were re-called with MiXCR into one record per CDR3 protein. The table records over a million distinct CDR3 sequences, approximately 35% of them present only once. Sequencing was carried out using peripheral blood or thyroid tissue (not recorded which). These receptors were obtained from an adult man with Graves' hyperthyroidism.

The chain uses TRBV5-1 and TRBJ1-1; tentatively, D is TRBD1 (6 bases). This CDR3 comprises 13 residues. Germline lookup yields CDR1 SGHRS and CDR2 YFSETQ. Trimming removed 2 bases from V and 6 bases from J, with 11 bases in between. CDR3 DNA sequence: TGCGCCAGCAGCTTCAGACAGGTATCTGAAGCTTTCTTT. Its translation is CASSFRQVSEAFF.

The rearrangement uses TRBV10-3 and TRBJ2-5, with 7 bases fitting TRBD1. J lost 5 bases, V lost 3 bases, and 6 bases had no gene match. Germline values: CDR1 ENHRY, CDR2 SYGVKD. This CDR3 is built from 14 residues. The CDR3 reads CAISDPGTVETQYF. Here the CDR3 DNA reads TGTGCCATCAGTGACCCCGGGACAGTGGAGACCCAGTACTTC.

The rearrangement joins TRBV28 to TRBJ2-7, with D uncertain. CDR3 length: 12 amino acids. Looked up from germline, CDR1 is MDHEN and CDR2 is SYDVKM. Trimming left V 6 bases short and J 5 bases short, with 11 bases between. CDR3: CASRPQSNEQYF. The CDR3 region has the DNA TGTGCCAGCAGACCCCAGAGCAACGAGCAGTACTTC. The full variable domain, completed using reference TRBV28 and TRBJ2-7, is DVKVTQSSRYLVKRTGEKVFLECVQDMDHENMFWYRQDPGLGLRLIYFSYDVKMKEKGDIPEGYSVSREKKERFSLILESASTNQTSMYLCASRPQSNEQYFGPGTRLTVT.

Sample share makes this clonotype medium-sized. The chain combines TRBV10-3 with TRBJ1-4, with 10 bases lining up with TRBD1. This CDR3 is 14 amino acids long. V was clipped by 2 bases and J by 8 bases; unmatched bases: 2. Per germline, CDR1 ENHRY and CDR2 SYGVKD. CDR3 coding DNA: TGTGCCATCAGTGAGGGGACAGGGGTCGAAAAACTGTTTTTT. Translation: CAISEGTGVEKLFF.

This clonotype was counted at least ten times. The V and J genes are TRBV10-3 and TRBJ2-2; unclear D gene. V lost 3 bases and J 4 bases, leaving 15 bases between the germline ends. Germline values: CDR1 ENHRY, CDR2 SYGVKD. The CDR3 has 16 amino acids. CDR3 amino acids: CAISDPSGDTTGELFF. The CDR3 nucleotides are TGTGCCATCAGTGATCCATCCGGAGATACCACCGGGGAGCTGTTTTTT.

This clonotype has only a few counts. V and J are TRBV2 and TRBJ2-5, with D uncertain. Looked up from germline, CDR1 is SNHLY and CDR2 is FYNNEI. Trimming shortened V by 2 bases and J by 0 bases, and 7 bases separated the two germline ends. This CDR3 has 14 amino acids. The CDR3 loop is CASSEIKHQETQYF. The CDR3 coding sequence is TGTGCCAGCAGTGAAATCAAGCACCAAGAGACCCAGTACTTC.

This clonotype was picked up many times. The chain has TRBV20-1 and TRBJ2-7, with D possibly being TRBD1 (5 bases). This CDR3 has 13 amino acids. Per germline, CDR1 DFQATT and CDR2 SNEGSKA (reference sequence). V was cut by 4 bases and J by 6 bases, with 16 bases left in between. The CDR3: CSATPRVASEQYF. The CDR3, as DNA: TGCAGTGCTACGCCCAGGGTGGCCTCCGAGCAGTACTTC.

J is TRBJ2-5 and V is TRBV30; D is undetermined. Germline V gene sequence: CDR1 GTSNPN, CDR2 SVGIG (reference sequence). This CDR3 is built from 11 residues. Trimming left V 3 bases short and J 5 bases short, with 7 bases between. In nucleotides, the CDR3 is TGTGCCTGGAGGGTCAGGGAGACCCAGTACTTC. This gives the protein CAWRVRETQYF.

The V and J genes are TRBV25-1 and TRBJ1-2, with 8 nucleotides matching TRBD1. CDR1 is MGHDK, CDR2 SYGVNS, per germline. V lost 11 bases and J lost 4; bases outside the gene matches: 9. This CDR3 spans 13 amino acids. CDR3: CAWRAGQGYGYTF. In DNA, the CDR3 is TGTGCCTGGAGAGCAGGACAGGGCTATGGCTACACCTTC.

Turning to this clonotype: The junction shows a germline mismatch at one end, possibly a read error. The chain has TRBV29-1 and TRBJ1-1; D is possibly TRBD1 (5 bases). Germline-derived CDR1 and CDR2 are SQVTM and ANQGSEA. The CDR3 runs to 13 residues. The CDR3 region is CSVSGTPHTEALF. Here the CDR3 DNA reads TGCAGCGTGAGCGGGACCCCCCACACTGAAGCTCTCTTT.

The J gene is TRBJ1-4, the V gene TRBV25-1; 9 bases agree with TRBD1. Germline CDR1 is MGHDK and CDR2 is SYGVNS. This CDR3 has 16 residues. With V trimmed by 6 bases and J by 0 bases, 5 bases remained unmatched. CDR3 nucleotides: TGTGCCAGCAGACTACAGGGGGCTTCAACTAATGAAAAACTGTTTTTT. Translation: CASRLQGASTNEKLFF. Full variable domain (remainder filled in from reference TRBV25-1 and TRBJ1-4): EADIYQTPRYLVIGTGKKITLECSQTMGHDKMYWYQQDPGMELHLIHYSYGVNSTEKGDLSSESTVSRIRTEHFPLTLESARPSHTSQYLCASRLQGASTNEKLFFGSGTQLSVL.

V and J are TRBV29-1 and TRBJ1-2, with D tentatively TRBD1 (5 bases). CDR3 length: 13 residues. Germline assignment: CDR1 SQVTM and CDR2 ANQGSEA. The V and J ends lost 8 bases and 5 bases respectively, with 18 bases between them. The CDR3 region has the DNA TGCAGCCAGGATACCGGGACTGATTATGGCTACACCTTC. Translation gives CSQDTGTDYGYTF.

This clonotype was observed many times. This sequence joins TRBV5-8 and TRBJ1-2; the match to TRBD1 covers 10 bases. The CDR3 runs to 13 residues. Germline loops: CDR1 SGHTS, CDR2 YDEGEE. Germline trimming cut 4 bases from V and 10 bases from J; bases unmatched to any gene: 7. The CDR3 nucleotides are TGTGCCAGCAGCCTGGACAGGGGGGACGTCTACACCTTC. Translating gives CASSLDRGDVYTF.

This clonotype was seen repeatedly, ten times or more. The chain has TRBV7-8 and TRBJ1-1; 7 positions match TRBD1. The length of the CDR3 is 15 residues. V lost 3 bases and J lost 0; bases outside the gene matches: 4. CDR1 is SGHVS and CDR2 is FQNEAQ in the germline V gene. The CDR3 loop is CASSFQTGLNTEAFF. In DNA, the CDR3 is TGTGCCAGCAGCTTCCAGACAGGGTTGAACACTGAAGCTTTCTTT.

This chain connects TRBV15 to TRBJ1-2; D is possibly TRBD1 (6 bases). The CDR3 extends over 14 amino acids. V gave up 5 bases and J gave up 13 bases, with 23 bases separating them. Germline-derived CDR1 and CDR2 are LNHNV and YYDKDF (reference sequence). CDR3 sequence (DNA): TGTGCCACCAGCCCCCGCGAGGGGGGGGACGTTTGCACCTTC. As protein: CATSPREGGDVCTF.

A remark on this clonotype: The junction departs from the called germline gene at one end, perhaps through a read error. This CDR3 is CASSLERGVTYEQYF. The DNA of the CDR3 is TGTGCCAGCAGCTTAGAGCGGGGCGTAACCTACGAGCAGTACTTC. This chain links TRBV12-3 or TRBV12-4 with TRBJ2-7; 7 nucleotides agree with TRBD2. The CDR3 is 15 amino acids.

The sample holds many counts of this clonotype. The CDR3 sequence: CASSSGAGEQYF. CDR3 in DNA: TGTGCCAGCAGCAGCGGGGCGGGTGAGCAGTACTTC. J is TRBJ2-7 and V is TRBV5-4; 7 bases match TRBD2. V gave up 4 bases and J gave up 7 bases; unmatched junction bases: 5. CDR3 length equals 12 residues. In germline, CDR1 is SGHNT, CDR2 YYREEE (reference sequence).

This clonotype was counted once. This chain links TRBV5-1 with TRBJ1-2, with 7 bases that match TRBD1. J lost 6 bases, V lost 4 bases, and 18 bases had no gene match. Germline CDR1 is SGHRS and CDR2 is YFSETQ. The CDR3 is made up of 17 amino acids. CDR3 nucleotides: TGCGCCAGCAGCGGTGGGACAGCTGGCGGTGGTTCCCATGGCTACACCTTC. This codes for CASSGGTAGGGSHGYTF. The full variable domain, its missing parts supplied by reference TRBV5-1 and TRBJ1-2, is KAGVTQTPRYLIKTRGQQVTLSCSPISGHRSVSWYQQTPGQGLQFLFEYFSETQRNKGNFPGRFSGRQFSNSRSEMNVSTLELGDSALYLCASSGGTAGGGSHGYTFGSGTRLTVV.

The count of this clonotype is one. A read error may account for a junction end that differs from germline. V usage is TRBV20-1 and J usage is TRBJ1-5; a possible D gene is TRBD1 (6 bases). This CDR3 contains 14 residues. CDR1 is DFQATT, CDR2 SNEGSKA, per germline (reference sequence). This CDR3 reads CSAPGDGGHQRQHF. Written as DNA, the CDR3 is TGCAGTGCTCCAGGGGATGGGGGGCATCAGCGCCAGCATTTT.

This clonotype was picked up many times. The chain uses TRBV7-9 and TRBJ2-7; 7 nucleotides match TRBD1. CDR3 length equals 12 residues. In germline, CDR1 is SEHNR, CDR2 FQNEAQ (reference sequence). V trimming: 5 bases; J trimming: 6 bases; junction bases outside the gene matches: 4. The CDR3 DNA reads as TGTGCCAGCAGCCCAGGGGGATTCGAGCAGTACTTC. It codes for CASSPGGFEQYF.